The clone carrying this T cell receptor beta chain has at least ten counts. Amplification from RNA transcripts yielded the TCR beta CDR3 regions. An opening RT-PCR round employed HTBI primers and preceded a second-round multiplex PCR. TCRdb re-analysed the multiplex PCR reads in MiXCR, keeping a single row per CDR3 protein. Of 450,000 or so distinct CDR3 sequences listed, 13% to 15% are singletons. These data originate in a study of Graves' ophthalmopathy and Graves' hyperthyroidism. The CDR3 has 14 residues. J gave up 2 bases and V 4 bases, and 2 bases lay outside the gene matches. This TCR derives from a woman aged 25 to 39 with Graves' ophthalmopathy. The chain uses TRBV12-3 or TRBV12-4 and TRBJ2-5; the match to TRBD2 covers 9 bases. The sequenced material came from blood. CDR3 in DNA: TGTGCCAGCAGTTCCGGACTAGCGCAAGAGACCCAGTACTTC. This encodes CASSSGLAQETQYF.